This T cell receptor beta chain was captured in a study of CD8+ T cells in alopecia areata (dated by TCRdb to between 2018 and 2020). Turning to the overall study: Skin from C3H/HeJ donors with spontaneous alopecia (6-12 months old) was grafted onto female C3H/HeJ recipients that were 7-10 weeks old. RNA was obtained with the PAXgene miRNA kit for fixed scalp, the miRNeasy kit for PBMCs, and the RNeasy kit for mouse skin. Clonality in the scalp was compared among normal scalp (n=4), patchy alopecia areata scalp (n=8), and alopecia totalis/universalis scalp (n=8). Human TCRbeta sequencing covered scalp tissue and sorted CD4+ and CD8+ peripheral blood T cells from patchy and totalis/universalis alopecia areata patients and healthy controls. High-throughput TCRbeta sequencing was used to examine T cell clonal expansion in alopecia areata in both the C3H/HeJ mouse model and human patients. TCRbeta CDR3 regions were amplified by immunoSEQ multiplex PCR using 35 Vbeta forward and 13 Jbeta reverse primers.

The CDR1 and CDR2 encoded by the germline V gene are NSHNY and SYGAGN. Counted from cysteine to phenylalanine, this CDR3 has 15 amino acids. Part of the CDR3 DNA is given, 33 bases translated from base 1. Trimmed from V: 3 bases; trimmed from J: 0 bases; junction bases lacking a gene match: 5. The research as a whole found: Shared TCR sequences between patients were less evident than in mice, which may be partly attributable to HLA diversity in the patient population. Scalp TCR repertoire analysis is complicated because resident alphabeta T cells in normal human skin are also sequenced, whereas mouse skin is dominated by gammadelta T cells. Higher clonality and more expanded CD8+ clones were observed in lesional scalp than in normal scalp, particularly in alopecia totalis/universalis, a finding suggestive of antigenic drive.

This clone was seen a few times. It has no known antigen specificity. Here, both gene names and germline sequences come from the mouse. The read falls 4 residues short of the CDR3 end, and the missing part is taken from the germline J gene. The method behind the library was the immunoSEQ multiplex PCR assay. To provide template for TCR sequencing, every sample had RNA extracted and reverse transcribed into cDNA. SuperScript III was used for first-strand cDNA synthesis, primed with a 2:1 mix of oligo-dT and random hexamers. A synthetic immune receptor repertoire was used to gauge amplification bias, and whatever bias remained was removed computationally. Sequencing of the libraries was done on Illumina HiSeq using 60 bp reads that spanned the CDR3 and were read from J toward V. On the study's bioinformatics: Raw reads were preprocessed to remove errors, and CDR3 was defined according to IMGT conventions as the region from the conserved cysteine to phenylalanine. To get clonality, Shannon entropy was normalized by log2 of the number of productive unique TCRs and the result was subtracted from 1. Whether scalp clones were CD4 or CD8 was inferred by matching scalp TCRbeta sequences against CD4 and CD8 repertoires sorted from blood. Entries here come from immuneACCESS through TCRdb and include only in-frame sequences with V and J called. Some clones fail to appear in such tables; in the studies checked, an unresolved V gene covers under half of the shortfall, and the cause of the remainder is unknown. That table supplies the V and J calls and clone size; D and trimming were determined from the DNA. Listed for this sample are about 270,000 clones, none observed only a single time. The ten largest clonotypes hold more than 0.95% of the sample.

Pooled mouse cutaneous lymph node cells were stained for CD4, CD8alpha, NKG2D, NKG2ACE and other markers, then sorted on a BD Influx. This TCR derives from a C3H/HeJ mouse with alopecia areata. The MHC haplotype for this mouse line is H2-k. The chain links TRBV13-1 with TRBJ1-2; 7 junctional bases match TRBD1. The sequencing input was CD4+ T cells sorted from a lymph node. Incomplete CDR3 DNA: TGTGCCAGCAGTGTAGGGACAGAAACAAACTCC. Translated, it reads CASSVGTETNS. The whole CDR3 sequence reads CASSVGTETNSDYTF.